Each of the 23 T cell receptor beta chains below was sequenced from the same sample in a study of post-analysis software for immune sequencing data. Overall study findings and caveats: A few TRBV segments occurring more often in patients than controls included TRBV5-6, TRBV5-1 and TRBV20-1.

The TCR beta cDNA libraries contained unique molecular identifiers. Via MiXCR, TCRdb re-called the PCR reads, giving one row per CDR3 protein. The data contain 600,000 to 700,000 distinct CDR3 sequences, approximately 60% of them singletons. No antigen has been identified for these receptors. Sequencing was performed on blood. The receptors come from a girl aged 2 to 10 with multiple sclerosis.

V gene TRBV6-2 or TRBV6-3 combines with J gene TRBJ1-1; no firm D call. V gave up 5 bases and J gave up 0 bases, with 10 bases separating them. CDR3 length: 14 residues. The V gene's germline CDR1 is MNHEY and CDR2 SVGEGT. CDR3 in amino acids: CASSQYSMNTEAFF. CDR3 coding DNA: TGTGCCAGCAGTCAGTATTCGATGAACACTGAAGCTTTCTTT.

This chain joins TRBV20-1 and TRBJ1-6, with 8 bases matching TRBD1. The CDR3 is 13 residues long. Losses at the gene ends were 4 bases for V and 5 bases for J; bases not matched to a gene: 1. Germline CDR1 is DFQATT and CDR2 is SNEGSKA (reference sequence). CDR3 nucleotides: TGCAGTGCTAAGGGACAGGATAATTCACCCCTCCACTTT. Encoded protein: CSAKGQDNSPLHF.

This clonotype was seen a few times. This chain links TRBV7-8 with TRBJ1-2; D is perhaps TRBD1 (5 bases). This CDR3 region has 16 residues. Germline CDR1 SGHVS, CDR2 FQNEAQ. V lost 0 bases to trimming and J lost 3 bases, with 14 bases between them. DNA of the CDR3: TGTGCCAGCAGCTTAGCGAGTATGGGGGATCACTATGGCTACACCTTC. Protein product: CASSLASMGDHYGYTF.

The gene calls are TRBV4-3 and TRBJ2-3; D may correspond to TRBD1 or TRBD2 (5 bases each). The CDR3 is made up of 17 amino acids. Germline V gives CDR1 LGHNA, CDR2 YSLEER. Trimming shortened V by 0 bases and J by 1 base, and 14 bases separated the two germline ends. CDR3 nucleotide sequence: TGCGCCAGCAGCCAAGACCCCGGGGCAGGCCGCACAGATACGCAGTATTTT. Amino acids: CASSQDPGAGRTDTQYF.

This clonotype showed up just a few times. V is TRBV4-3 and J is TRBJ2-5, with unresolved D. The CDR3 has 12 amino acids. Germline V gene data show CDR1 as LGHNA and CDR2 as YSLEER. Trimming stripped 0 bases from V and 7 bases from J, with 6 bases between. CDR3 sequence (DNA): TGCGCCAGCAGCCAAGATTGGAGGACCCAGTACTTC. Translating it yields CASSQDWRTQYF.

This clonotype was seen a few times. The chain carries TRBV10-3 and TRBJ1-1, with TRBD1 matching 10 bases. This CDR3 region has 14 residues. Trimming at V came to 7 bases and at J to 3 bases, leaving 5 bases not matched to a gene. Germline loops: CDR1 ENHRY, CDR2 SYGVKD. The CDR3 region is CAINSDRGYTEAFF. CDR3 bases: TGTGCCATCAACTCGGACAGGGGGTACACTGAAGCTTTCTTT.

CDR3 bases: TGTGCCCTAAGGGAACAGGGGATCTCCTACGAGCAGTACTTC. Translated: CALREQGISYEQYF. The V call is TRBV10-3, the J call TRBJ2-7; 7 nucleotides line up with TRBD1. The V and J ends lost 11 bases and 0 bases, in that order; junction bases with no gene match: 10. Per the germline V gene, CDR1 is ENHRY and CDR2 is SYGVKD. This CDR3 spans 14 amino acids.

The genes are TRBV7-2 and TRBJ2-1; D may match TRBD1 or TRBD2 (5 bases each). The CDR3 is 16 residues long. The V gene lost 3 bases and the J gene lost 6 bases, with 18 bases spanning the gap. Germline V gene data show CDR1 as SGHTA and CDR2 as FQGNSA. Here the CDR3 DNA reads TGTGCCAGCAGCTTCTCCGGGACGGGCTCGTTCAATGAGCAGTTCTTC. Its protein product is CASSFSGTGSFNEQFF.

This rearrangement joins TRBV9 to TRBJ2-7; a weak D match, TRBD2 (7 bases). The J call may be wrong; the DNA end is better matched by TRBJ2-5. Germline V lookup: CDR1 SGDLS, CDR2 YYNGEE. The CDR3 length is 14 residues. As DNA, the CDR3 is TGTGCCAGCAGCGAGGGGGGGGAGAGGGCGACCCAGTACTTC. Protein product: CASSEGGERATQYF.

The genes are TRBV5-1 and TRBJ2-5; D remains ambiguous. V lost 2 bases and J lost 5, with 13 bases in between. The CDR3 is 14 residues long. Germline V CDR1 and CDR2: SGHRS, YFSETQ. CDR3 region: CASSFTDQRETQYF. The CDR3 bases are TGCGCCAGCAGCTTCACGGACCAAAGGGAGACCCAGTACTTC.

The chain employs TRBV5-6 and TRBJ2-1; D is possibly TRBD1 (5 bases). The CDR3 spans 15 residues. Trimming took off 0 bases at V and 8 bases at J, with 15 bases between the two ends. The germline CDR1 and CDR2 sequences are SGHDT and YYEEEE. CDR3 coding DNA: TGTGCCAGCAGCTTGGAGACAGAGTGGTTAGATGAGCAGTTCTTC. Its translation: CASSLETEWLDEQFF.

This chain links TRBV11-2 with TRBJ2-7; D is unclear. This CDR3 has 13 residues. CDR1 and CDR2 from the germline V gene are SGHAT and FQNNGV. With 1 base removed from V and 5 bases from J, the gap between germline ends came to 9 bases. In nucleotides, the CDR3 is TGTGCCAGCAGCTTAGCCGGCAGTGACGAGCAGTACTTC. Protein: CASSLAGSDEQYF. Looking up the rest from reference TRBV11-2 and TRBJ2-7 gives the full variable domain: EAGVAQSPRYKIIEKRQSVAFWCNPISGHATLYWYQQILGQGPKLLIQFQNNGVVDDSQLPKDRFSAERLKGVDSTLKIQPAKLEDSAVYLCASSLAGSDEQYFGPGTRLTVT.

In its sample, this clonotype was seen a few times. The chain employs TRBV20-1 and TRBJ2-3; the D is unclear. V was cut by 3 bases and J by 4 bases, with 8 bases left in between. CDR3 size: 12 residues. Looked up from germline, CDR1 is DFQATT and CDR2 is SNEGSKA (reference sequence). In nucleotides, the CDR3 is TGCAGTGCTAGCGCCGGTCCAGATACGCAGTATTTT. Residues: CSASAGPDTQYF.

The chain joins TRBV7-9 to TRBJ2-3, with 7 bases lining up with TRBD2. Trimming took 6 bases from V and 5 from J; bases not matched to a gene: 8. Per the germline V gene, CDR1 is SEHNR and CDR2 is FQNEAQ (reference sequence). The CDR3 is made up of 14 amino acids. CDR3 DNA: TGTGCCAGCAGAAGCGGGGTAATAGAAGATACGCAGTATTTT. Translation gives CASRSGVIEDTQYF. Variable domain in full (rest from reference TRBV7-9 and TRBJ2-3): DTGVSQNPRHKITKRGQNVTFRCDPISEHNRLYWYRQTLGQGPEFLTYFQNEAQLEKSRLLSDRFSAERPKGSFSTLEIQRTEQGDSAMYLCASRSGVIEDTQYFGPGTRLTVL.

The chain has TRBV6-5 and TRBJ1-5; D call uncertain. Germline CDR1 MNHEY, CDR2 SVGAGI. The V gene lost 0 bases and the J gene lost 6 bases, with 6 bases spanning the gap. The CDR3 runs 13 residues. The CDR3 coding sequence is TGTGCCAGCAGTTACTCGAGGATTCAGCCCCAGCATTTT. Residues: CASSYSRIQPQHF.

The CDR3 protein is CASSRDRGIDTQYF. CDR3 coding DNA: TGTGCCAGCAGCCGGGACAGGGGAATAGATACGCAGTATTTT. The chain combines TRBV12-3 or TRBV12-4 with TRBJ2-3; 10 positions agree with TRBD1. This CDR3 has 14 residues. V lost 6 bases, J lost 5 bases, and 5 bases stayed unmatched.

The genes are TRBV6-2 or TRBV6-3 and TRBJ2-5, with 7 bases aligning to TRBD2. CDR1 is MNHEY and CDR2 is SVGEGT in the germline V gene. This CDR3 has 16 residues. Trimming at V came to 6 bases and at J to 1 base, leaving 11 bases not matched to a gene. The CDR3 coding sequence is TGTGCCAGCAGCAGAGGACCTAGCGGACCCCAAGAGACCCAGTACTTC. Encoded protein: CASSRGPSGPQETQYF.

This clonotype showed up just a few times. This sequence joins TRBV11-3 and TRBJ1-1, with TRBD1 as a possible D gene (5 bases). The CDR3 loop spans 15 amino acids. Germline assignment: CDR1 SGHNT and CDR2 YENEEA. Trimming stripped 0 bases from V and 4 bases from J, with 12 bases between. CDR3 DNA: TGTGCCAGCAGCTTAGATGGGGGGTCGAGCACTGAAGCTTTCTTT. Translation: CASSLDGGSSTEAFF.

This chain links TRBV4-3 with TRBJ2-3, with D possibly TRBD1 on 8 matching bases. Between the trimmed V and J ends, which lost 0 bases and 4 bases, there was a span of 14 bases. The germline CDR1 and CDR2 sequences are LGHNA and YSLEER. The length of the CDR3 is 16 residues. The CDR3 spells CASSQERTGRADTQYF. The DNA for the CDR3 is TGCGCCAGCAGCCAAGAAAGGACAGGGAGGGCAGATACGCAGTATTTT.

The chain employs TRBV18 and TRBJ2-2; D not certain. Germline loops: CDR1 KGHSH, CDR2 LQKENI. The CDR3 sequence is 12 residues long. V was pared by 1 base and J by 5 bases, with 2 bases between. The CDR3 sequence is CASSPRTGELFF. In DNA, the CDR3 is TGTGCCAGCTCACCACGAACCGGGGAGCTGTTTTTT.

The CDR3 spells CASSTRDFSPLHF. The CDR3 bases are TGTGCCAGCAGCACACGGGACTTTTCACCCCTCCACTTT. This sequence joins TRBV13 and TRBJ1-6; perhaps TRBD1 as D (5 bases). V was trimmed by 5 bases and J by 9 bases, leaving 11 bases between them. Germline V gene data show CDR1 as PRHDT and CDR2 as FYEKMQ (reference sequence). The CDR3 has 13 amino acids.

This clonotype was picked up a small number of times. The CDR3 sequence is CASSYQSPLHF. CDR3 nucleotides: TGTGCCAGCAGTTACCAGTCACCCCTCCACTTT. V and J are TRBV6-2 or TRBV6-3 and TRBJ1-6; D is ambiguous. The V gene lost 2 bases and the J gene lost 10 bases, with 3 bases spanning the gap. The CDR3 has 11 amino acids. Germline values: CDR1 MNHEY, CDR2 SVGEGT.

V usage is TRBV7-2 and J usage is TRBJ1-6; no clear D. In germline, CDR1 is SGHTA, CDR2 FQGNSA. Trimming removed 3 bases from V and 7 bases from J, with 19 bases in between. The CDR3 loop spans 17 amino acids. CDR3 in DNA: TGTGCCAGCAGCTTGGTATTCGGGCCGCTGGGGAATTCACCCCTCCACTTT. Protein: CASSLVFGPLGNSPLHF. Supplemented by reference TRBV7-2 and TRBJ1-6, the full variable domain reads GAGVSQSPSNKVTEKGKDVELRCDPISGHTALYWYRQSLGQGLEFLIYFQGNSAPDKSGLPSDRFSAERTGGSVSTLTIQRTQQEDSAVYLCASSLVFGPLGNSPLHFGNGTRLTVT.